This T cell receptor beta chain was sequenced for a study of blood T cells in healthy people across ages. This clonotype was seen more than once but under ten times. Its antigen remains unknown. CDR3 length equals 15 residues. The germline CDR1 and CDR2 sequences are MNHEY and SVGAGI. Trimming took off 5 bases at V and 3 bases at J, with 15 bases between the two ends. Study-wide findings and caveats: The study lacked donor CMV status, which possibly confounded expanded clonotype changes.

Primed by a sample-barcoded 5' primer and a J-beta primer mix, a second PCR proceeded for roughly 6 to 12 cycles. Each CDR3 protein gets one entry after TCRdb re-called the 5' RACE reads with MiXCR. The table has some 1.5 million distinct CDR3 sequences, over 25% seen once. The rearrangement links TRBV6-5 to TRBJ2-3, with D hard to call. The origin of this receptor is a woman in her twenties or thirties in good health. Sequencing used blood. The DNA of the CDR3 is TGTGCCAGCAGTCCCCCCGCCCGAGGTACAGATACGCAGTATTTT. Translated, it gives CASSPPARGTDTQYF.